Below are 9 T cell receptor beta chains sequenced from a single sample in a study of glioma-infiltrating T cells after dendritic cell vaccination. Sequencing used immunoSEQ multiplex PCR; TCRdb keeps in-frame clones, though not all of them. The table has about 90,000 clones, around 85% seen once. This sample comprised blood, obtained before dendritic cell vaccination. The receptors originated from a human donor with glioblastoma.

This sequence joins TRBV5-4 and TRBJ1-1; 8 bases align to TRBD1. CDR3 length: 14 residues. Looked up from germline, CDR1 is SGHNT and CDR2 is YYREEE (reference sequence). The J segment lost 6 bases and the V segment lost 0 bases, leaving 4 bases of the junction unmatched. Written as DNA, the CDR3 is TGTGCCAGCAGCTTGGTCGCAGGGGGCTCTGAAGCTTTCTTT. Protein: CASSLVAGGSEAFF.

The chain recombines TRBV6-5 with TRBJ2-7; TRBD2 might be the D (6 bases). CDR1 is MNHEY, CDR2 SVGAGI, per germline. CDR3 length: 15 amino acids. V was pared by 2 bases and J by 1 base, with 12 bases between. The CDR3 sequence is CASSYRSSESYEQYF. The DNA of the CDR3 is TGTGCCAGCAGTTACAGGTCTAGCGAGTCCTACGAGCAGTACTTC.

The genes are TRBV5-6 and TRBJ2-3, with D perhaps TRBD2 (7 bases). Per germline, CDR1 SGHDT and CDR2 YYEEEE. The V and J ends lost 0 bases and 5 bases respectively, with 13 bases between them. This CDR3 has 15 amino acids. The CDR3 spells CASSLAGGLGDTQYF. CDR3 DNA: TGTGCCAGCAGCTTGGCCGGGGGGCTTGGAGATACGCAGTATTTT. The whole variable domain, remainder taken from reference TRBV5-6 and TRBJ2-3, is DAGVTQSPTHLIKTRGQQVTLRCSPKSGHDTVSWYQQALGQGPQFIFQYYEEEERQRGNFPDRFSGHQFPNYSSELNVNALLLGDSALYLCASSLAGGLGDTQYFGPGTRLTVL.

The chain has TRBV6-6 and TRBJ1-2; possible D gene TRBD1, 5 bases. CDR3 length equals 11 residues. From germline, CDR1 is MNHNY and CDR2 SVGAGI (reference sequence). Trimming removed 7 bases from V and 5 bases from J, with 8 bases in between. Written as DNA, the CDR3 is TGTGCCAGCAAACAGGATTATGGCTACACCTTC. This translates into CASKQDYGYTF.

This sequence joins TRBV7-2 and TRBJ1-1, with unresolved D. Germline CDR1 and CDR2: SGHTA and FQGNSA. The CDR3 is 14 amino acids. V lost 4 bases and J 6 bases, leaving 15 bases between the germline ends. CDR3 sequence: CASSSSNDSPEAFF. CDR3 in DNA: TGTGCCAGCAGCTCCTCTAACGACTCCCCTGAAGCTTTCTTT. Supplemented by reference TRBV7-2 and TRBJ1-1, the full variable domain reads GAGVSQSPSNKVTEKGKDVELRCDPISGHTALYWYRQSLGQGLEFLIYFQGNSAPDKSGLPSDRFSAERTGGSVSTLTIQRTQQEDSAVYLCASSSSNDSPEAFFGQGTRLTVV.

This chain links TRBV18 with TRBJ2-7, with TRBD2 identical over 7 bases. This CDR3 spans 13 amino acids. V was clipped by 6 bases and J by 3 bases; unmatched bases: 5. Germline V CDR1 and CDR2: KGHSH, LQKENI. The CDR3 coding sequence is TGTGCCAGCTCGGGAGGGAAGGGCTACGAGCAGTACTTC. Translated: CASSGGKGYEQYF.

The chain couples TRBV5-1 to TRBJ1-2; D is ambiguous. CDR3 length equals 12 residues. CDR1 is SGHRS, CDR2 YFSETQ, per germline. With 4 bases removed from V and 8 bases from J, the gap between germline ends came to 12 bases. CDR3 DNA sequence: TGCGCCAGCAGCCCCGGGGAGGGCGGCTACACCTTC. It yields the protein CASSPGEGGYTF.

V gene TRBV18 combines with J gene TRBJ1-1; TRBD1 matches 7 bases. V lost 3 bases, J lost 1 base, and 5 bases stayed unmatched. Germline CDR1 reads KGHSH; CDR2 reads LQKENI. The CDR3 spans 15 residues. The CDR3 DNA sequence: TGTGCCAGCTCACCCCGACAGGGAACGAACACTGAAGCTTTCTTT. This translates into CASSPRQGTNTEAFF.

The chain is built from TRBV5-1 and TRBJ1-3; 7 nucleotides match TRBD1. The length of the CDR3 is 17 residues. The V gene's germline CDR1 is SGHRS and CDR2 YFSETQ. Germline trimming cut 0 bases from V and 0 bases from J; bases unmatched to any gene: 6. The chain's CDR3 is CASSLAPGDSSGNTIYF. The CDR3 nucleotides are TGCGCCAGCAGCTTGGCACCCGGGGACAGCTCTGGAAACACCATATATTTT.